The present TCR beta chain was sequenced within a study of blood T cell repertoires in COVID-19. Study-level information: COVID-19 samples collected from the United States, Italy and Spain covered acute and convalescent phases. T cells, B-cell-depleted T cells, or PBMCs provided the cDNA or gDNA that served as material.

Trimming took 2 bases from V and 0 from J, leaving 11 bases between them. This CDR3 comprises 16 residues. CDR1 and CDR2 (germline): MNHEY, SVGAGI. Methods used by the authors: Reference gene primer amplification gave nucleated cell count estimates. The repertoire was sequenced with immunoSEQ multiplex PCR; TCRdb's copy has only in-frame clones and lacks some. V, J and clone size derive from that table, while D and trimming were established from the DNA sequence. In the table there are 120,000 to 150,000 clones, under 90% of which are singletons. This receptor was taken from a woman older than 75 in a cohort sampled during active or convalescent COVID-19. This chain connects TRBV6-5 to TRBJ1-3, with D hard to call. The material sequenced was peripheral blood. The CDR3 DNA follows: TGTGCCAGCAGTTACCGCAGGCCTAACTCTGGAAACACCATATATTTT. Its translation is CASSYRRPNSGNTIYF.